The 4 T cell receptor beta chains below come from one sample, sequenced in a study of T cell responses to AZD1222 COVID-19 vaccine. TCRdb keeps only in-frame clones here, not all; method: immunoSEQ multiplex PCR. Of around 150,000 clones in the sample, under 95% were seen once. This sample comprised peripheral blood, obtained 28 days after the second AZD1222 dose. These receptors were obtained from an adult who received the AZD1222 COVID-19 vaccine.

V usage is TRBV30 and J usage is TRBJ1-1; maybe TRBD1 (5 bases). Germline-derived CDR1 and CDR2 are GTSNPN and SVGIG (reference sequence). V was cut by 1 base and J by 5 bases, with 11 bases left in between. This CDR3 is built from 13 residues. The CDR3 coding sequence is TGTGCCTGGAGTGCGGGGGTAACGACTGAAGCTTTCTTT. It codes for CAWSAGVTTEAFF.

This clone was detected only a few times. The chain joins TRBV7-2 to TRBJ2-1, with TRBD1 matching over 7 bases. CDR3 length: 13 amino acids. Germline CDR1 reads SGHTA; CDR2 reads FQGNSA. V trimming: 3 bases; J trimming: 15 bases; junction bases outside the gene matches: 11. The CDR3: CASSFPPAPGGFF. The CDR3 DNA reads as TGTGCCAGCAGCTTCCCCCCGGCTCCAGGGGGGTTCTTC.

For the CDR3, the DNA is TGTGCCAGCAGTGACGCCGAAGGAACAGCCGCACCCCTCCACTTT. Protein product: CASSDAEGTAAPLHF. This chain links TRBV6-1 with TRBJ1-6; the D is unclear. CDR3 size: 15 residues. Trimming cost V 3 bases and J 11 bases, with 17 bases left between them. Germline V gene sequence: CDR1 MNHNS, CDR2 SASEGT.

The chain joins TRBV18 to TRBJ1-6; 7 bases agree with TRBD1. The CDR3 spans 16 residues. CDR1 is KGHSH, CDR2 LQKENI, per germline. Trimming cost V 1 base and J 10 bases; bases outside gene matches: 10. CDR3 region: CASSPLPGQRESPLHF. CDR3 in DNA: TGTGCCAGCTCACCACTTCCGGGACAGAGGGAGTCACCCCTCCACTTT.